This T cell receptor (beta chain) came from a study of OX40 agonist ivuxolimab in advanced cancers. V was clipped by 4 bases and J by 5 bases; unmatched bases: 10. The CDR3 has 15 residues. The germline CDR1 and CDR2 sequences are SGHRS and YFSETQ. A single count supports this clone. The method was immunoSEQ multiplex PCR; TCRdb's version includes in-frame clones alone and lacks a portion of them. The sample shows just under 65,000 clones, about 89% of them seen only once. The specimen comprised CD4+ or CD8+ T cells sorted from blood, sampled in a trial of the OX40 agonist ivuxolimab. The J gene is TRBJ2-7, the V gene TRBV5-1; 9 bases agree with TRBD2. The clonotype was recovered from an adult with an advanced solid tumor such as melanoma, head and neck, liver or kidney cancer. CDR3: CASSPRLLAGDEQYF. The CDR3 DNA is TGCGCCAGCAGCCCCCGCCTGTTAGCGGGAGACGAGCAGTACTTC.